This entry describes one TCR beta chain. Its antigen is as yet unknown. This sample stems from a study of OX40 agonist ivuxolimab in advanced cancers. Study-wide results and caveats: What antigens the expanded peripheral T cells recognized was never established.

The assay was immunoSEQ multiplex PCR, and TCRdb's table has in-frame clones only and misses some. This table holds 30,000 or so clones, around four fifths found once. The V end lost 2 bases, the J end lost 0 bases, and 4 bases lay between the germline ends. CDR3 size: 14 residues. Germline values: CDR1 SGHVS, CDR2 FNYEAQ. This chain connects TRBV7-6 to TRBJ2-2; the D is unclear. The source material was CD4+ or CD8+ T cells sorted from blood, sampled in a trial of the OX40 agonist ivuxolimab. The TCR sequence derives from an adult with an advanced solid tumor such as melanoma, head and neck, liver or kidney cancer. The CDR3 region has the DNA TGTGCCAGCAGCTTACTAACGAACACCGGGGAGCTGTTTTTT. Its protein product is CASSLLTNTGELFF.